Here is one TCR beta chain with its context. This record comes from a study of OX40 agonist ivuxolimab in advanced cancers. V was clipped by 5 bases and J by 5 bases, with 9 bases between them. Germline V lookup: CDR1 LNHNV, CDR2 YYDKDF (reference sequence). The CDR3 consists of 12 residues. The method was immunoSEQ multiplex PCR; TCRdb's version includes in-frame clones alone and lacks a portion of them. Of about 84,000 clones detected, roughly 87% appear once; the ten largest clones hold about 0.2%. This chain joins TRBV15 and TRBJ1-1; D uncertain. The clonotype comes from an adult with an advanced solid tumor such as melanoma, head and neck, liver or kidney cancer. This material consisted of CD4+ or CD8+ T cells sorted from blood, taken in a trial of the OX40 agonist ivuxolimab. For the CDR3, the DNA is TGTGCCACCAGCCTCCGAGGGACTGAAGCTTTCTTT. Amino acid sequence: CATSLRGTEAFF.